This T cell receptor (beta chain) was documented in a study of cytomegalovirus exposure and HLA in healthy donors (dated by TCRdb to 2017 to 2019). Background on the whole study: In an earlier analysis of some 610 of the donors, less than 350 Gb of sequence data and 90 million to 130 million unique TCR beta sequences from 150 million to 200 million T cells were reported. Approximately 310 gigabases of sequencing data and approximately 85 million unique TCR sequences were included in an early release covering roughly 600 HLA-typed donors. Among the roughly 400 genotyped donors, around 81% belonged to the genetic ancestry cluster associated with self-reported Caucasian donors. The study aimed to test whether cataloging public T cell receptors could reveal signatures of past pathogen exposure. The T cell repertoires of 666 subjects were profiled by immunosequencing and related to cytomegalovirus serostatus. Along with the approximately 650-subject first cohort, a separate validation cohort of around 120 different subjects was used. High-throughput TCR immunosequencing, statistical association of individual TCRs with disease status, and machine learning were combined to predict cytomegalovirus infection status. In a later analysis, previously published TCR beta repertoires from hundreds of donors were re-analyzed and high-resolution HLA genotyping was added so that TCR occurrence patterns could be studied. Rather than using new phenotypic data, the later analysis identified candidate immune exposures from TCR beta sequences and from how often those sequences occurred across donors. An earlier analysis of some 600 of the donors applied high-throughput TCR beta sequencing to assess whether each TCR beta V gene segment acted as functional or pseudogenic. Donor age, sex, ethnicity and CMV serostatus were collected together with the repertoire data. A later genetic analysis used genome-wide SNP genotypes for about 60% of the 666 donors, treating that subset as a discovery cohort. Every repertoire in the discovery cohort had been generated on one and the same sequencing platform. HLA typing included class I and class II loci at four-digit resolution. Typing coverage differed by locus: A, B, C, DRB1 and DQB1 were typed in roughly 620-630 donors, DQA1 in roughly 510, DPA1 in 600 to 610, and DPB1 in 472. Because of strong linkage in the cohort, five DR-DQ haplotypes were treated as single units for association and clustering. Among over 350 genotyped donors of the cohort, an average of around 240,000 unique TCR beta nucleotide sequences were sequenced per donor, roughly 20% of them non-productive. What the research found in general, with its limitations: A group of highly shared sequence variants was considered likely to be a technical artifact of the sequencing pipeline. Because counts were too low, fewer than 20 rarely observed V segments, including chromosome 9 orphons, were excluded from the earlier analysis of 587 of the donors. In a later genetic analysis, fewer N-insertions in productive TCRs were reported among donors in an Asian-associated ancestry cluster than the roughly 640-donor mean. Roughly uniform sequencing depth across donors was assumed in presence/absence analyses, although this assumption may not hold. At a false discovery rate of 0.05, a later analysis linked about 17,000 TCR beta sequences to specific HLA alleles. Compared with equally common non-associated chains, HLA-associated TCR beta chains in a later analysis were more clonally expanded and had lower generation probabilities. Because the 87-base-pair reads could not distinguish some IMGT-functional V segments, including TRBV6-2 and TRBV6-3, those segments were excluded. Immune exposure information for the cohort was limited to CMV serostatus. Most TCR sequences were seen in very few donors, while some public TCRs were found in many individuals. A later genetic analysis associated a missense DCLRE1C variant with V-gene and J-gene trimming of TCR beta chains, and an independent cohort replicated the association. Most CMV-associated TCR beta chains appeared to be HLA-restricted in a later analysis, and the HLA associations seemed to be driven largely by CMV exposure. According to a later analysis, parvovirus B19, influenza, CMV and Epstein-Barr virus appeared linked to several top co-occurrence clusters. In a later analysis, TCR association rates were found to vary across HLA loci, with the most associated TCRs seen for DRB1 alleles and the fewest for HLA-C alleles. Because some donors lacked HLA typing at each locus, the association tests relied only on the typed subset. A further reported finding was that TCR beta sequences accurately predicted the HLA-A and HLA-B alleles for most subjects in the first cohort. Three of the identified cytomegalovirus-associated TCR beta chains were confirmed in vitro to be specific for cytomegalovirus antigens. Linkage disequilibrium might explain the correlated functional status among segregating V segments, but an unknown experimental factor could not be ruled out. The classifier was reported to diagnose cytomegalovirus status with high specificity and sensitivity in both the original cohort and the validation cohort. In the study, 164 TCR beta chains were listed as associated with cytomegalovirus. Broadly in line with IMGT annotations, most TCR beta V segments showed up in productive rearrangements about 90% or about 30% of the time in an earlier analysis of 450 to 600 of the donors. Assigning TCR associations to individual alleles was difficult when HLA alleles, especially DR and DQ, strongly co-occurred. This cohort had only TCR beta chains sequenced, and the lack of alpha or paired-chain data limited which features could be detected. The authors suggested that the approach could potentially be extended to other disease states and immunological phenotypes.

For CDR1 and CDR2, the germline V gene lists ENHRY and SYGVKD. Trimmed from V: 3 bases; trimmed from J: 7 bases; junction bases lacking a gene match: 5. CDR3 length: 13 amino acids, cysteine to phenylalanine. Solely the CDR3 DNA is kept, with 39 bases framed from the first base. The cohort was made up of 650 to 700 healthy bone marrow donors. Cohort members were all nominally healthy when sampled, although unrecorded immune exposures were likely present. CMV serostatus was positive for around 310 and negative for 352 of the 666 cohort members, and was not recorded for this donor. A peripheral blood sample was provided by each donor, and peripheral blood mononuclear cells were used for TCR beta sequencing. The Qiagen DNeasy Blood Extraction Kit was used to extract genomic DNA from the blood cell samples. Comments on this clone: Its antigen is unknown. No quality values exist for individual bases; no much larger clone is one base distant.

Receptor libraries were prepared by the immunoSEQ multiplex PCR assay. A mixture of 60 forward primers for TCR Vbeta segments and 13 reverse primers for TCR Jbeta segments was used in the multiplex PCR. Amplification of the CDR3 region of rearranged TCR beta genes was performed with a multiplex PCR assay on genomic DNA. Amplified TCR beta libraries were sequenced as 87-base-pair reads on the Illumina HiSeq System. Per the original workflow: A later analysis counted approximately 84 million unique TCR beta chains across the 550 to 800 repertoires, and approximately 11 million of these chains were shared by at least two donors. Raw reads were error-corrected and collapsed into unique sequences with a nearest-neighbor algorithm that merged closely related sequences to remove PCR and sequencing errors. To assign V, D and J gene segments, CDR3 sequences were aligned to IMGT reference sequences. For a sequence to be retained, a match of at least six nucleotides to both a V gene segment and a J gene segment was required. A rearrangement was called productive if the CDR3 had no stop codons and remained in frame with V and J, and every other rearrangement was called non-productive. Following IMGT convention, CDR3 was defined as the stretch from the second conserved V-encoded cysteine up to the conserved J-encoded phenylalanine. The earlier analysis of about 590 of the donors excluded sequences that lacked an unambiguous match to a single V gene segment. In an earlier analysis of 587 of the donors, a V segment was called functional when productive rearrangements were above 56.7%, and segregating when the standard deviation between donors exceeded 5%. A statistical classification framework was built to diagnose cytomegalovirus status from the catalog of TCR beta chain sequences. In a later analysis, V and J genes were assigned by comparing TCR nucleotide sequences against IMGT/GENE-DB human TR gene sequences. A later analysis assigned CDR3 sequences and most-parsimonious VDJ recombination scenarios with the TCRdist pipeline. In a later analysis, each TCR beta chain was defined by its CDR3 amino acid sequence together with its V-gene family, and reads without a unique V-gene family were excluded. As a way to deal with suspected cross-contamination and a sequencing artifact, a later analysis dropped under 600 nucleotide sequences that were highly shared and had low generation probability. For each public chain, a later analysis derived a clonal expansion index from normalized ranks of inferred template counts within each repertoire. In a later analysis, generation probabilities were computed using a VDJ recombination model fitted to out-of-frame rearrangements, and the results were checked against IGoR. In a later analysis, hypergeometric tests were used to score TCR-TCR, TCR-HLA and TCR-CMV co-occurrence, with a repertoire-size bias correction applied to TCR pairs. To estimate false discovery rates, a later analysis permuted the HLA or CMV assignments 20 times. A later analysis grouped co-occurring TCRs with DBSCAN, adding TCRdist sequence similarity when clustering within HLA-allele-positive subsets. Co-occurrence clustering excluded repertoires with fewer than 30,000 or more than 120,000 public chains, plus five with anomalous nucleotide sharing. Here the immuneACCESS table is served through TCRdb, limited to in-frame sequences with V and J called. Missing clones are a known gap in these copies; in checked studies unresolved V genes cover under half, and the rest lacks a known reason. The DNA gave D and trimming, while V, J and clone size come from that table. The sample table lists tens of thousands of clones, 75% to 90% of them with a count of one. In total, the top ten clones hold around 7% of the sample.

Sequenced: PBMCs. The receptor was isolated from a human donor in good health. Rearrangement joined TRBV10-3 to TRBJ1-1; 7 junctional bases match TRBD1. The sequence in DNA is TGTGCCATCAGTGATCCGACAGGGTTTGAAGCTTTCTTT. Its protein reads: CAISDPTGFEAFF.